The 12 T cell receptor beta chains reported below all come from one sample, sequenced in a study of tumor-infiltrating lymphocytes in primary liver carcinoma. TCR beta cDNA was made from approximately 500 ng total RNA with a constant-region primer. Three nested multiplex PCR rounds, a slightly modified ARM-PCR, produced the libraries for TCR beta. It was with TRBV1-TRBV30 forward primers and a C-beta reverse primer that the first two PCR rounds were run, at around 9 cycles each. TCRdb passed the multiplex PCR reads through MiXCR, listing each CDR3 protein once. In the table there are around 120,000 distinct CDR3 sequences, about two thirds of which are singletons. Co-extraction yielded RNA and DNA from about 20-30 mg of unsorted bulk tissue. Sequencing input: tumor-adjacent normal liver tissue. Receptor source: a woman aged 55-70 years with primary liver carcinoma and hepatitis B virus infection.

This clonotype came up a few times. The chain is built from TRBV18 and TRBJ2-2; D remains ambiguous. Germline assignment: CDR1 KGHSH and CDR2 LQKENI. The V end was cut by 2 bases, the J end by 1 base, with 8 bases between. The CDR3 consists of 15 residues. As DNA, the CDR3 is TGTGCCAGCTCACCAAGGGTTGTGAACACCGGGGAGCTGTTTTTT. This encodes CASSPRVVNTGELFF. Supplemented by reference TRBV18 and TRBJ2-2, the full variable domain reads NAGVMQNPRHLVRRRGQEARLRCSPMKGHSHVYWYRQLPEEGLKFMVYLQKENIIDESGMPKERFSAEFPKEGPSILRIQQVVRGDSAAYFCASSPRVVNTGELFFGEGSRLTVL.

Remarks on this clonotype: This CDR3 fails to terminate in the conserved phenylalanine or tryptophan, so it likely reflects a read error. The chain links TRBV29-1 to TRBJ1-1; D is unresolved. The CDR3 contains 17 residues. Germline-derived CDR1 and CDR2 are SQVTM and ANQGSEA. CDR3 coding DNA: TGCAGCGTTGGGCCGGGCAGTAGCTTAAGAGGGAACACCGAAGCTTTCCTT. This translates into CSVGPGSSLRGNTEAFL.

This clonotype has ten or more counts. The genes are TRBV4-2 and TRBJ1-3; TRBD1 matches 9 bases. CDR3 length: 17 amino acids. CDR1 is LGHNA, CDR2 YNFKEQ, per germline. Losses at the gene ends were 0 bases for V and 4 bases for J; bases not matched to a gene: 7. CDR3 nucleotides: TGTGCCAGCAGCCAAGAGACGACAGGGGGATACGGAAACACCATATATTTT. Amino acid sequence: CASSQETTGGYGNTIYF.

This clonotype has just a few counts. A much bigger clone sits one base away, suggesting this may be a read error. The gene calls are TRBV12-3 or TRBV12-4 and TRBJ2-1, with TRBD2 matching 8 bases. CDR3 length equals 17 residues. J gave up 8 bases and V 1 base, and 13 bases lay outside the gene matches. The CDR3 sequence is CASSLGGASGLYDEQFF. CDR3 coding DNA: TGTGCCAGCAGTTTAGGTGGGGCTAGCGGGTTATACGATGAGCAGTTCTTC.

This clonotype was detected only a few times. A read error may account for a junction end that differs from germline. This sequence joins TRBV7-9 and TRBJ2-1; D is undetermined. The CDR3 extends over 13 amino acids. Per germline, CDR1 SEHNR and CDR2 FQNEAQ (reference sequence). The CDR3 sequence: CASSLSQNNEQSF. The CDR3 DNA sequence: TGTGCCAGCAGCTTAAGCCAAAACAATGAGCAGTCCTTC.

In the case of this clonotype: One junction end disagrees with the germline gene, perhaps due to a read error. The chain is built from TRBV6-2 or TRBV6-3 and TRBJ2-7; possibly TRBD1 or TRBD2 for D (5 bases each). This CDR3 comprises 13 residues. The germline V gene encodes CDR1 MNHEY and CDR2 SVGEGT. The CDR3 is CASSTTGAGEQYF. The CDR3 DNA sequence: TGTGCCAGCAGTACCACCGGGGCGGGTGAGCAATACTTC.

In regard to this clonotype: This is likely a read error, given that the CDR3 carries no conserved phenylalanine or tryptophan at its end. The genes are TRBV6-5 and TRBJ1-1, with TRBD1 as a possible D gene (6 bases). CDR1 and CDR2 from the germline V gene are MNHEY and SVGAGI. The CDR3 loop spans 11 amino acids. Trimming took 5 bases from V and 10 from J, leaving 11 bases between them. The CDR3 reads CASSQGTGAFS. CDR3 nucleotides: TGTGCCAGCAGTCAGGGGACGGGAGCTTTCTCT.

This clonotype was seen repeatedly, ten times or more. The J gene is TRBJ2-5, the V gene TRBV6-5; D perhaps matches TRBD1 (5 bases). Germline loops: CDR1 MNHEY, CDR2 SVGAGI. Deletions cut 0 bases from V and 1 base from J, with 9 bases between. The CDR3 consists of 15 residues. The CDR3 coding sequence is TGTGCCAGCAGTTACTCTAGACAGCCCCAAGAGACCCAGTACTTC. Amino acid sequence: CASSYSRQPQETQYF.

With regard to this clonotype: A single base separates this from a much larger clone, so it may be a read error. The genes are TRBV14 and TRBJ2-7; TRBD2 matches 12 bases. The CDR3 spans 19 residues. V lost 3 bases to trimming and J lost 0 bases; unmatched junction nucleotides: 12. Germline CDR1 is SGHDN and CDR2 is FVKESK. DNA for the CDR3: TGTGCCAGCAGCCACCCGATAGGACTAGCGGGAAGATTCTCCTACGAGCAGTACTTC. Translated: CASSHPIGLAGRFSYEQYF.

As concerns this clonotype: The CDR3 ends on some other residue instead of the conserved phenylalanine or tryptophan, so this is likely a read error. This chain connects TRBV6-1 to TRBJ1-2, with a possible D match to TRBD1 (6 bases). This CDR3 is 14 amino acids long. Germline V gene data show CDR1 as MNHNS and CDR2 as SASEGT. Trimming left V 2 bases short and J 8 bases short, with 15 bases between. The CDR3 DNA reads as TGTGCCAGCAGTGAAAGCTGGACAGTGGAAGGCTACACCATC. This sequence encodes CASSESWTVEGYTI.

A note on this clonotype: A much larger clone lies a single base off, so this may be a read error. The J gene is TRBJ2-1, the V gene TRBV6-5; TRBD2 might be the D (5 bases). Germline V lookup: CDR1 MNHEY, CDR2 SVGAGI. This CDR3 has 13 amino acids. The CDR3 reads CTSSYPSSNEQFF. The CDR3 DNA reads TGTACCAGCAGTTACCCTAGCAGTAATGAGCAGTTCTTC.

Concerning this clonotype itself: The CDR3 carries no conserved terminal phenylalanine or tryptophan, so it likely arises from a read error. Because the CDR3's place on the DNA is in doubt, the DNA is left out and the CDR3 is given as listed by TCRdb. V and J are TRBV11-2 and TRBJ1-4; the D call of TRBD1 is as the table states it, not checked on the DNA. The germline CDR1 and CDR2 sequences are SGHAT and FQNNGV. With termini counted, the CDR3 has 12 amino acids. This CDR3 reads CASSPWGGLLFL.